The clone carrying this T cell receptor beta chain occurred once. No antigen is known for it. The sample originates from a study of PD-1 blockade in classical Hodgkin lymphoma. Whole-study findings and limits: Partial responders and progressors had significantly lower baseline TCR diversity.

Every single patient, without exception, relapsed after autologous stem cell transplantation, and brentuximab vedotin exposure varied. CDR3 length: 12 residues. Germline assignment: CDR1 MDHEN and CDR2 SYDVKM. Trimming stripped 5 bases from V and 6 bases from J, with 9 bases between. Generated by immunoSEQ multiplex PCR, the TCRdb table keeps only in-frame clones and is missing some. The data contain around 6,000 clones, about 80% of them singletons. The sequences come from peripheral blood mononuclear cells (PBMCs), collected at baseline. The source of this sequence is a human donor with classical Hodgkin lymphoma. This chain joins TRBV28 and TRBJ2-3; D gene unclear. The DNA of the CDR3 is TGTGCCAGCAGTACTCACTGGGATACGCAGTATTTT. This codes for CASSTHWDTQYF.